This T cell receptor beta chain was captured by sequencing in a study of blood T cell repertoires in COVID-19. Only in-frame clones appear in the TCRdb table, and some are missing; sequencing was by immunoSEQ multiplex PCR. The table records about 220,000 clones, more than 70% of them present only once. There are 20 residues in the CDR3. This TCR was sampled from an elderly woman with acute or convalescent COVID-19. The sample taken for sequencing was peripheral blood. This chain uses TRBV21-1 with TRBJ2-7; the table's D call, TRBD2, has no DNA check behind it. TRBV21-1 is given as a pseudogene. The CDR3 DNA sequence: TGTGCCAGCAGCAAAGCCCATGTTCAAGTAGCGGGGGGGCTTAGCTACGAGCAGTACTTC. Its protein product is CASSKAHVQVAGGLSYEQYF.